This T cell receptor (beta chain) was retrieved from a study of cytomegalovirus exposure and HLA in healthy donors. General study findings and limits: Donors belonging to an Asian-associated ancestry cluster reportedly showed fewer N-insertions in productive TCRs than the 666-donor mean, according to what a later analysis found. TCR beta V segments were, for the most part, productive about 87% or about 30% of the time in an earlier analysis. Sequences of the TCR beta chain were said to predict the HLA-A and HLA-B alleles of most subjects accurately. Another analysis was done later, and it associated approximately 18,000 TCR beta sequences with HLA alleles at 0.05 false discovery rate.

The PCR made use of 60 Vbeta and 13 Jbeta primers. Produced via immunoSEQ multiplex PCR; TCRdb's table is partial and in-frame only. The sample yields roughly 55,000 clones, 55% to 75% seen once. A note on this clone: The antigen is not known.

V was trimmed by 7 bases and J by 4 bases, leaving 13 bases between them. CDR1 and CDR2 (germline): SNHLY, FYNNEI. The CDR3 consists of 13 residues. Sequenced material: PBMCs. The V call is TRBV2, the J call TRBJ1-2; D unclear. The clonotype was recovered from a middle-aged man in good health and CMV-seropositive. The CDR3 spells CASNPGLSYGYTF. The CDR3 DNA follows: TGTGCCAGCAATCCGGGATTAAGCTATGGCTACACCTTC.